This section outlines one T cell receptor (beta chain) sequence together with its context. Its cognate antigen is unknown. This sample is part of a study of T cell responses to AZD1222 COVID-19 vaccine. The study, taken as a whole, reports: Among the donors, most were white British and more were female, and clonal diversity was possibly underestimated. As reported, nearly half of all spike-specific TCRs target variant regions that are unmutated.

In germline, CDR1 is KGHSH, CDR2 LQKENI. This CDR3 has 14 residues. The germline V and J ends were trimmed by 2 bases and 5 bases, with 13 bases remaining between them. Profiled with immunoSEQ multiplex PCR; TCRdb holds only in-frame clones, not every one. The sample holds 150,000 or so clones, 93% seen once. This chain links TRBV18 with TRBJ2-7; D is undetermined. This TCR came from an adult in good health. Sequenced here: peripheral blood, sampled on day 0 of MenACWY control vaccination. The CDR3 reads CASSPFRQQNEQYF. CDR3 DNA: TGTGCCAGCTCACCATTCCGGCAGCAAAACGAGCAGTACTTC.